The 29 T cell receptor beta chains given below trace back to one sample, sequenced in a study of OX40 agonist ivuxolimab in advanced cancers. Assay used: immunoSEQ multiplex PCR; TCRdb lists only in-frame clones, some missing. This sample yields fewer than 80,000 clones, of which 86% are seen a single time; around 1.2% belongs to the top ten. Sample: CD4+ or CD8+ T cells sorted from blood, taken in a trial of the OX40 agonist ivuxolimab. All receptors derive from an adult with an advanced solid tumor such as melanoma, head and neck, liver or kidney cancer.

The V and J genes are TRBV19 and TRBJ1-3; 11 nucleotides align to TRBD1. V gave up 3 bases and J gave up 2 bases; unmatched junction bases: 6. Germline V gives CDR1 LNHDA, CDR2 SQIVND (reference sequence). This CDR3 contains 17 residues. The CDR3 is CASSMYGTGGTGNTIYF. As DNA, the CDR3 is TGTGCCAGTAGTATGTACGGGACAGGGGGTACTGGAAACACCATATATTTT.

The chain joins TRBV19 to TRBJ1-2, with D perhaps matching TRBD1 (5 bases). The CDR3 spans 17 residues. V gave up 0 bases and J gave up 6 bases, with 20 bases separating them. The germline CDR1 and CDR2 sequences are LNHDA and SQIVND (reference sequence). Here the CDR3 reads CASSIDREKRGKDGYTF. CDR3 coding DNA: TGTGCCAGTAGTATAGATCGGGAGAAAAGGGGTAAGGATGGCTACACCTTC.

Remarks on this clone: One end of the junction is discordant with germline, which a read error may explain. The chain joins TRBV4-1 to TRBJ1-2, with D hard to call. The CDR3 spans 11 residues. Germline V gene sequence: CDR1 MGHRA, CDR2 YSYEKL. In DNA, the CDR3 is TGTGCCAGCAGCCCCGGATATGGCTACACCTTC. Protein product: CASSPGYGYTF.

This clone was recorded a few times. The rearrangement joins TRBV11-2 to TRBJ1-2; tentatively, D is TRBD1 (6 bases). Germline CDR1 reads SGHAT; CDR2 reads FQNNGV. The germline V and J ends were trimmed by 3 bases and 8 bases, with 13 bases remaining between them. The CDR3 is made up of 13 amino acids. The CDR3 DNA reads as TGTGCCAGCAGCTTTTCCAGGGGTGTCGGCTACACCTTC. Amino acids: CASSFSRGVGYTF. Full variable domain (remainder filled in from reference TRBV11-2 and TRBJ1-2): EAGVAQSPRYKIIEKRQSVAFWCNPISGHATLYWYQQILGQGPKLLIQFQNNGVVDDSQLPKDRFSAERLKGVDSTLKIQPAKLEDSAVYLCASSFSRGVGYTFGSGTRLTVV.

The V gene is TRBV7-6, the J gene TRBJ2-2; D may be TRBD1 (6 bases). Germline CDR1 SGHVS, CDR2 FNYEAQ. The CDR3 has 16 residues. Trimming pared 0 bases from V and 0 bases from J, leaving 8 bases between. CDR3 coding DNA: TGTGCCAGCAGCTTAGCGACAGGCACGAACACCGGGGAGCTGTTTTTT. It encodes CASSLATGTNTGELFF.

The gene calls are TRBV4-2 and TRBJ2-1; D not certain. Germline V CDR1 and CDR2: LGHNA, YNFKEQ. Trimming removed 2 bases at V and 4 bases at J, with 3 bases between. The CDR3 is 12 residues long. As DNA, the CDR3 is TGTGCCAGCAGCCAACCGTACAATGAGCAGTTCTTC. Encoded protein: CASSQPYNEQFF.

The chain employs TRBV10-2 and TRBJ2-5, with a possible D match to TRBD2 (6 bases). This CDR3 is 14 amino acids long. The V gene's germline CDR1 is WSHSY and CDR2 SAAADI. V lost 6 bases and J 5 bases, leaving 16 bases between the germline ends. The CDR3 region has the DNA TGCGCCAGCAGCCGGGACCCGCGGGGTGAGACCCAGTACTTC. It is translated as CASSRDPRGETQYF.

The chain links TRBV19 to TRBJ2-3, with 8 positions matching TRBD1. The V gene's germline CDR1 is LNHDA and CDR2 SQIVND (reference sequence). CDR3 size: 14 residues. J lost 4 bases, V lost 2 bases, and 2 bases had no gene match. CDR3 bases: TGTGCCAGTAGTATACAACAGGGGGCAGATACGCAGTATTTT. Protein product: CASSIQQGADTQYF.

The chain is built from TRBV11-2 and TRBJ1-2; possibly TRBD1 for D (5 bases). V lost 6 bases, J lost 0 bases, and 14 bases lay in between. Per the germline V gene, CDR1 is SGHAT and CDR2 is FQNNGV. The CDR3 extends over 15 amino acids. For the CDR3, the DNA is TGTGCCAGCAGGCCCCAGGGCCTTACTAACTATGGCTACACCTTC. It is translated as CASRPQGLTNYGYTF.

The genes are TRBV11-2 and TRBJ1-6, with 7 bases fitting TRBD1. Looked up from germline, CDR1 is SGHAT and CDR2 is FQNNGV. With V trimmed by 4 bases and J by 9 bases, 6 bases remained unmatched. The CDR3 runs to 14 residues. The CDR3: CASSSHRGGSPLHF. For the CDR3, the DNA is TGTGCCAGCAGCTCTCACAGGGGCGGTTCACCCCTCCACTTT. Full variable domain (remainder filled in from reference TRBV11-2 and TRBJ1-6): EAGVAQSPRYKIIEKRQSVAFWCNPISGHATLYWYQQILGQGPKLLIQFQNNGVVDDSQLPKDRFSAERLKGVDSTLKIQPAKLEDSAVYLCASSSHRGGSPLHFGNGTRLTVT.

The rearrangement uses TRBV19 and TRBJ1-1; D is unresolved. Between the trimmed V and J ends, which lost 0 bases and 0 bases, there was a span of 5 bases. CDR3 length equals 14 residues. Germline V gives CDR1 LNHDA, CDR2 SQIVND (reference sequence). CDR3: CASSIEQMNTEAFF. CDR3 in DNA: TGTGCCAGTAGTATAGAACAGATGAACACTGAAGCTTTCTTT.

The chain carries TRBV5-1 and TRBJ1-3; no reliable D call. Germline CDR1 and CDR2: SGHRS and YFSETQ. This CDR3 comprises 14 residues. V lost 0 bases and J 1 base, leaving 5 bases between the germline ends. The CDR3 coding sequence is TGCGCCAGCAGCTTGGCAGCGTCTGGAAACACCATATATTTT. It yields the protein CASSLAASGNTIYF. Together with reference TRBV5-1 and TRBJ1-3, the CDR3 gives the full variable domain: KAGVTQTPRYLIKTRGQQVTLSCSPISGHRSVSWYQQTPGQGLQFLFEYFSETQRNKGNFPGRFSGRQFSNSRSEMNVSTLELGDSALYLCASSLAASGNTIYFGEGSWLTVV.

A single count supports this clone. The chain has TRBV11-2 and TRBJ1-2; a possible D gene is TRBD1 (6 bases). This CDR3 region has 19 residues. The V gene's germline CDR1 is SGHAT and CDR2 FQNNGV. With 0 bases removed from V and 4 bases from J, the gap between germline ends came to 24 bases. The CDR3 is CASSLDFWSRGGNFYGYTF. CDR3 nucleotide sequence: TGTGCCAGCAGCTTAGATTTTTGGTCCAGAGGGGGGAACTTCTATGGCTACACCTTC.

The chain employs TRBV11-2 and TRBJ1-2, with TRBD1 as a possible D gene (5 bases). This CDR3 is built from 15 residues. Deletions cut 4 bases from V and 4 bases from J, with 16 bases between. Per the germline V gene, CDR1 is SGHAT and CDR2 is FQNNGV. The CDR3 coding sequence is TGTGCCAGCAGCTCAAATGTGAGGGGTTTCTATGGCTACACCTTC. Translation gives CASSSNVRGFYGYTF.

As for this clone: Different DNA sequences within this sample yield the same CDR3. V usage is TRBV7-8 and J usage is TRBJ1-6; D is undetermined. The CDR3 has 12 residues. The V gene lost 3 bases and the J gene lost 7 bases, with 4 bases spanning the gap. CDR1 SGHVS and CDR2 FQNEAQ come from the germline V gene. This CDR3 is CASSFANSPLHF. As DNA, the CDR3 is TGTGCCAGCAGCTTTGCGAATTCACCCCTCCACTTT.

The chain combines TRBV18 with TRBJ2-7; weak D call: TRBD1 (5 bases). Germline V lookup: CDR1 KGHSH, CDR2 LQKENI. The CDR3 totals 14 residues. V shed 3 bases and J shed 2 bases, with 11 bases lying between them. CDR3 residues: CASSPQGRAYEQYF. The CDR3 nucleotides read TGTGCCAGCTCACCGCAGGGAAGGGCCTACGAGCAGTACTTC.

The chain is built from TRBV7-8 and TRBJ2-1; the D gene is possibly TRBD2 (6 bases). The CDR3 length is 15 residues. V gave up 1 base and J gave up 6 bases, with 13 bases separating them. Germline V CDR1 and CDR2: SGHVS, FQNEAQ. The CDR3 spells CASSLVAGGVNEQFF. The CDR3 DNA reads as TGTGCCAGCAGCTTAGTGGCCGGGGGAGTCAATGAGCAGTTCTTC. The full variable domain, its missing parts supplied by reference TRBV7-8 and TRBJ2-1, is GAGVSQSPRYKVAKRGQDVALRCDPISGHVSLFWYQQALGQGPEFLTYFQNEAQLDKSGLPSDRFFAERPEGSVSTLKIQRTQQEDSAVYLCASSLVAGGVNEQFFGPGTRLTVL.

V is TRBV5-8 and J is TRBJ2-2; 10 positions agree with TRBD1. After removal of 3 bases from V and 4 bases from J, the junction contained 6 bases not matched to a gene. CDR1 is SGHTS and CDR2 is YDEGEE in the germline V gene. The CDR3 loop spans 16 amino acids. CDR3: CASSSTGTGVTGELFF. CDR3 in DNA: TGTGCCAGCAGCTCGACCGGGACAGGGGTCACCGGGGAGCTGTTTTTT.

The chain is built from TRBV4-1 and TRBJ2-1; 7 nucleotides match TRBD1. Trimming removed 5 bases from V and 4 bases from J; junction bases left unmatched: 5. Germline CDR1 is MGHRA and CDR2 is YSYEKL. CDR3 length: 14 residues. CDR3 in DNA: TGCGCCAGCAGCGGGACAGAAAGTTACAATGAGCAGTTCTTC. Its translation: CASSGTESYNEQFF.

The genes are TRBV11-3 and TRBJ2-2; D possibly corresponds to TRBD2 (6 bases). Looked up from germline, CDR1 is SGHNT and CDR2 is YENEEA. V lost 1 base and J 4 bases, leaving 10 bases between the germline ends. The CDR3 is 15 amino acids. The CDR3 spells CASSLVGGTTGELFF. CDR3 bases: TGTGCCAGCAGCTTAGTTGGCGGGACCACCGGGGAGCTGTTTTTT.

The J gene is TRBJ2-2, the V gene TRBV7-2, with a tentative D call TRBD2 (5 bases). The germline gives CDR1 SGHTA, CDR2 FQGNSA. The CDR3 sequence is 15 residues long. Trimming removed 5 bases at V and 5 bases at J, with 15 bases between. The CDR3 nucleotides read TGTGCCAGCAGCCCTAGGGTCGGCGGGACCGGGGAGCTGTTTTTT. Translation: CASSPRVGGTGELFF.

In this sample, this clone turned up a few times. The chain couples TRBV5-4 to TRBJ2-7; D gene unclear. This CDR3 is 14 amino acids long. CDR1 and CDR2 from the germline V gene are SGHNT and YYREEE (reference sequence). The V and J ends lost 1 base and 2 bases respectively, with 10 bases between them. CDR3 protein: CASSLMAPPYEQYF. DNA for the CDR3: TGTGCCAGCAGCTTGATGGCCCCTCCCTACGAGCAGTACTTC.

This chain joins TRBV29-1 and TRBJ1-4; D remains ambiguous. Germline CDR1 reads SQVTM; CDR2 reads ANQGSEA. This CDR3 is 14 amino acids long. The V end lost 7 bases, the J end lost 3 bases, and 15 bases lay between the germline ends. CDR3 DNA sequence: TGCAGCGCCCTGGTAGGCCGAGCTAATGAAAAACTGTTTTTT. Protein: CSALVGRANEKLFF.

DNA of the CDR3: TGTGCCAGCAGCCCCCCCGGGGGACCTAATTCACCCCTCCACTTT. Translating it yields CASSPPGGPNSPLHF. V and J are TRBV6-5 and TRBJ1-6; a possible D gene is TRBD1 (5 bases). The CDR3 spans 15 residues. Germline values: CDR1 MNHEY, CDR2 SVGAGI. V was cut by 6 bases and J by 6 bases, with 15 bases left in between.

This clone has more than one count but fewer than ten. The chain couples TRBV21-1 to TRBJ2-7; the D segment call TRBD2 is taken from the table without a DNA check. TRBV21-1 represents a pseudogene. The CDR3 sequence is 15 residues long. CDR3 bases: TGTGCCAGCAGCAAAGGATTTTGGCTAGCGGGAGGTTGGTACTTC. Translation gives CASSKGFWLAGGWYF.

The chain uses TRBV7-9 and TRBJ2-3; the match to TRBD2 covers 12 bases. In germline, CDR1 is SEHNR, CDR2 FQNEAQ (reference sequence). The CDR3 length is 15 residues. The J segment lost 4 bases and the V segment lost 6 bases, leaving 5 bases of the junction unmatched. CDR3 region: CASSSTSGGPDTQYF. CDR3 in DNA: TGTGCCAGCAGTTCGACTAGCGGGGGCCCAGATACGCAGTATTTT.

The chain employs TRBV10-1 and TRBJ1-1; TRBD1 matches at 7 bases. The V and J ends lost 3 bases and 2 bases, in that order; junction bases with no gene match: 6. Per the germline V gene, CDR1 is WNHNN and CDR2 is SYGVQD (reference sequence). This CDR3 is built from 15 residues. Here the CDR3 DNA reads TGCGCCAGCAGTGAACACAGGGGCAGTAACACTGAAGCTTTCTTT. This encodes CASSEHRGSNTEAFF.

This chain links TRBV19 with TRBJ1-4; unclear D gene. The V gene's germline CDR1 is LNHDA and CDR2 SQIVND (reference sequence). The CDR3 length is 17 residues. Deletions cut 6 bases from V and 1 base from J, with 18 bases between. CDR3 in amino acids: CASSLDLNSITNEKLFF. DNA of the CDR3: TGTGCCAGTAGCCTAGACCTCAACAGTATAACTAATGAAAAACTGTTTTTT.

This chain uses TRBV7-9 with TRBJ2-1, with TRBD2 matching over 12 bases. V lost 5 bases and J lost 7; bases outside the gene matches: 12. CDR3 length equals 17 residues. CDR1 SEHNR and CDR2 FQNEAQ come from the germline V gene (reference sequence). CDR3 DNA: TGTGCCAGCAGCCCGCGGCGGCTAGCGGGGGGGCCAAATGAGCAGTTCTTC. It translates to CASSPRRLAGGPNEQFF.